This T cell receptor (beta chain) derives from a study of shared clonotypes between healthy human individuals. Trimming left V 3 bases short and J 3 bases short, with 9 bases between. The germline CDR1 and CDR2 sequences are SGHNT and YYREEE (reference sequence). The CDR3 covers 14 residues. The study, taken as a whole, reports: Of the naive CD4 clonotypes, roughly 5% were shared across several donors.

TCRdb keeps only in-frame clones here, not all; method: immunoSEQ multiplex PCR. Altogether about 960,000 clones are present, approximately 80% being singletons, with the ten largest covering nearly 1.5%. With respect to this clone: No antigen is known for it.

This clonotype was obtained from a man in his late teens or twenties in good health. The chain is built from TRBV5-4 and TRBJ2-2, with D perhaps being TRBD1 or TRBD2 (5 bases each). Source material: memory CD4+ T cells sorted from blood. The subset: CD45RA-negative fraction. CDR3 DNA: TGTGCCAGCAGCTCCCAGGGAGACACCGGGGAGCTGTTTTTT. Protein: CASSSQGDTGELFF.